The 24 T cell receptor beta chains below were found in one sample sequenced in a study of PD-L1 blockade in urothelial cancer. Only in-frame clones appear in the TCRdb table, and some are missing; sequencing was by immunoSEQ multiplex PCR. The table includes some 30,000 clones, around 86% detected once. This material consisted of PBMCs, taken around atezolizumab (anti-PD-L1) treatment. Receptor source: a man in his forties or fifties with urothelial cancer.

The chain combines TRBV2 with TRBJ1-6; D possibly corresponds to TRBD1 (5 bases). The germline gives CDR1 SNHLY, CDR2 FYNNEI. The CDR3 covers 16 residues. Trimming took off 1 base at V and 7 bases at J, with 14 bases between the two ends. The CDR3 DNA sequence: TGTGCCAGCAGTGAAGAGGGTCCAGGGCTCAATTCACCCCTCCACTTT. Its protein is CASSEEGPGLNSPLHF. Filled out from reference TRBV2 and TRBJ1-6, the complete variable domain reads EPEVTQTPSHQVTQMGQEVILRCVPISNHLYFYWYRQILGQKVEFLVSFYNNEISEKSEIFDDQFSVERPDGSNFTLKIRSTKLEDSAMYFCASSEEGPGLNSPLHFGNGTRLTVT.

The chain has TRBV4-1 and TRBJ2-3, with 16 bases aligning to TRBD2. The CDR3 is 18 amino acids. The junction had 6 bases not matched to a gene; V was cut back by 0 bases and J by 6 bases. Germline CDR1 and CDR2: MGHRA and YSYEKL. This CDR3 is CASSQDPGLAGGGDTQYF. The CDR3 DNA sequence: TGCGCCAGCAGCCAAGACCCGGGACTAGCGGGAGGGGGGGATACGCAGTATTTT.

The rearrangement links TRBV5-1 to TRBJ2-1, with TRBD2 identical over 8 bases. Germline CDR1 and CDR2: SGHRS and YFSETQ. This CDR3 region has 16 residues. The junction had 8 bases not matched to a gene; V was cut back by 3 bases and J by 3 bases. CDR3 in amino acids: CASSSRREGVYNEQFF. The CDR3 nucleotides are TGCGCCAGCAGCTCGAGACGGGAGGGGGTCTACAATGAGCAGTTCTTC.

CDR3 in DNA: TGTGCCAGTGACCCGGACAGAAGCAATCAGCCCCAGCATTTT. Translating it yields CASDPDRSNQPQHF. The rearrangement links TRBV6-1 to TRBJ1-5; D might be TRBD1 (6 bases). V gave up 9 bases and J gave up 1 base, with 13 bases separating them. The length of the CDR3 is 14 residues. Germline CDR1 is MNHNS and CDR2 is SASEGT.

The gene calls are TRBV2 and TRBJ2-7; possibly TRBD1 for D (6 bases). The CDR3 runs to 14 residues. CDR1 SNHLY and CDR2 FYNNEI come from the germline V gene. Trimming removed 6 bases at V and 0 bases at J, with 12 bases between. This CDR3 reads CASRGALSSYEQYF. CDR3 bases: TGTGCCAGCAGGGGGGCCTTAAGCTCCTACGAGCAGTACTTC.

This chain joins TRBV5-6 and TRBJ2-3, with 13 bases that match TRBD2. Trimming at V came to 4 bases and at J to 5 bases, leaving 10 bases not matched to a gene. Germline values: CDR1 SGHDT, CDR2 YYEEEE. The CDR3 totals 17 residues. The CDR3: CASSQLAGGPRKDTQYF. The CDR3 region has the DNA TGTGCCAGCAGCCAACTAGCGGGGGGGCCTCGGAAAGATACGCAGTATTTT.

The V and J genes are TRBV2 and TRBJ2-6; TRBD2 might be the D (6 bases). There are 15 residues in the CDR3. Germline lookup yields CDR1 SNHLY and CDR2 FYNNEI. V dropped 6 bases and J dropped 2 bases, with 11 bases sitting between them. CDR3 in DNA: TGTGCCAGCAGCGCCGGGGGTACTGGGGCCAACGTCCTGACTTTC. Residues: CASSAGGTGANVLTF. Full variable domain (missing parts from reference TRBV2 and TRBJ2-6): EPEVTQTPSHQVTQMGQEVILRCVPISNHLYFYWYRQILGQKVEFLVSFYNNEISEKSEIFDDQFSVERPDGSNFTLKIRSTKLEDSAMYFCASSAGGTGANVLTFGAGSRLTVL.

The chain employs TRBV9 and TRBJ2-7, with TRBD2 matching 7 bases. The trim removed 0 bases at V and 2 bases at J, leaving 5 bases unmatched. The CDR3 spans 15 residues. The germline gives CDR1 SGDLS, CDR2 YYNGEE. In DNA, the CDR3 is TGTGCCAGCAGCGTAGGGTGGGAGGGGACCTACGAGCAGTACTTC. Amino acids: CASSVGWEGTYEQYF.

This chain uses TRBV9 with TRBJ2-3; 9 bases align to TRBD2. Germline loops: CDR1 SGDLS, CDR2 YYNGEE. V shed 2 bases and J 2 bases; nucleotides not matched to a gene: 6. This CDR3 contains 16 residues. The CDR3: CASSVGLATITDTQYF. CDR3 sequence (DNA): TGTGCCAGCAGCGTCGGACTAGCGACCATCACAGATACGCAGTATTTT.

This clone appeared once. This chain joins TRBV30 and TRBJ2-6; 8 positions match TRBD1. This CDR3 comprises 15 residues. Per germline, CDR1 GTSNPN and CDR2 SVGIG (reference sequence). V trimming: 5 bases; J trimming: 2 bases; junction bases outside the gene matches: 5. This CDR3 reads CAWRQGSPGANVLTF. In DNA, the CDR3 is TGTGCCTGGCGACAGGGGTCCCCTGGGGCCAACGTCCTGACTTTC.

The chain's CDR3 is CASSDTGLQLAGGFVQFF. DNA of the CDR3: TGTGCCAGCAGTGACACAGGACTCCAACTAGCGGGTGGGTTTGTGCAGTTCTTC. V is TRBV2 and J is TRBJ2-1, with 9 positions matching TRBD2. CDR1 is SNHLY, CDR2 FYNNEI, per germline. V trimming: 3 bases; J trimming: 12 bases; junction bases outside the gene matches: 21. This CDR3 comprises 18 residues.

This sequence joins TRBV28 and TRBJ1-1; D uncertain. Germline CDR1 is MDHEN and CDR2 is SYDVKM. The CDR3 is 12 amino acids. Trimming left V 1 base short and J 5 bases short, with 5 bases between. The CDR3 DNA reads TGTGCCAGCAGTTTATCGACAACTGAAGCTTTCTTT. This gives the protein CASSLSTTEAFF.

The chain has TRBV5-1 and TRBJ2-1; 8 bases are a match to TRBD2. CDR1 is SGHRS, CDR2 YFSETQ, per germline. The CDR3 spans 15 residues. After removal of 1 base from V and 4 bases from J, the junction contained 4 bases not matched to a gene. The CDR3 nucleotides are TGCGCCAGCAGCTTGTCAGCGGGGGTGTACAATGAGCAGTTCTTC. Its protein is CASSLSAGVYNEQFF.

This chain links TRBV7-8 with TRBJ2-7; a weak D match, TRBD2 (7 bases). Between the trimmed V and J ends, which lost 5 bases and 5 bases, there was a span of 16 bases. Germline V gene data show CDR1 as SGHVS and CDR2 as FQNEAQ. CDR3 length equals 14 residues. This CDR3 reads CASSQGGANHEQYF. The DNA of the CDR3 is TGTGCCAGCAGCCAAGGGGGGGCGAACCACGAGCAGTACTTC. The full variable domain, in which reference TRBV7-8 and TRBJ2-7 provide the parts outside the CDR3, is GAGVSQSPRYKVAKRGQDVALRCDPISGHVSLFWYQQALGQGPEFLTYFQNEAQLDKSGLPSDRFFAERPEGSVSTLKIQRTQQEDSAVYLCASSQGGANHEQYFGPGTRLTVT.

The V call is TRBV19, the J call TRBJ1-3, with 7 positions matching TRBD1. V shed 6 bases, J shed 0 bases, and the junction held 5 bases outside the gene matches. CDR1 and CDR2 from the germline V gene are LNHDA and SQIVND (reference sequence). The CDR3 consists of 15 residues. This CDR3 reads CASSMDRFSGNTIYF. The CDR3 DNA reads as TGTGCCAGTAGCATGGACAGGTTCTCTGGAAACACCATATATTTT.

This chain uses TRBV6-5 with TRBJ1-1; a possible D gene is TRBD1 (6 bases). The length of the CDR3 is 13 residues. Germline values: CDR1 MNHEY, CDR2 SVGAGI. Trimming left V 4 bases short and J 7 bases short, with 13 bases between. CDR3 residues: CASSSRDTFEAFF. CDR3 nucleotide sequence: TGTGCCAGCAGTTCTCGGGACACATTTGAAGCTTTCTTT.

The V gene is TRBV30, the J gene TRBJ2-1; 11 bases match TRBD2. Germline V gene sequence: CDR1 GTSNPN, CDR2 SVGIG (reference sequence). The CDR3 has 15 amino acids. Germline trimming cut 3 bases from V and 5 bases from J; bases unmatched to any gene: 6. The CDR3 region has the DNA TGTGCCTGGAGCCTACTAGCGGGGGTCCACAATGAGCAGTTCTTC. This translates into CAWSLLAGVHNEQFF.

The chain carries TRBV5-1 and TRBJ1-2, with 7 nucleotides matching TRBD1. Germline CDR1 reads SGHRS; CDR2 reads YFSETQ. The V and J ends lost 4 bases and 2 bases, in that order; junction bases with no gene match: 5. CDR3 length: 14 residues. In DNA form, the CDR3 reads TGCGCCAGCAGCACCGGGACAGCCAACTATGGCTACACCTTC. Amino acids: CASSTGTANYGYTF.

V usage is TRBV7-8 and J usage is TRBJ1-1, with 7 nucleotides matching TRBD1. The trim removed 2 bases at V and 4 bases at J, leaving 4 bases unmatched. This CDR3 has 14 residues. The germline V gene encodes CDR1 SGHVS and CDR2 FQNEAQ. CDR3 sequence (DNA): TGTGCCAGCAGCTTAAGCTCAGGGGGCACTGAAGCTTTCTTT. It yields the protein CASSLSSGGTEAFF.

This clone is a singleton in its sample. This chain links TRBV5-4 with TRBJ2-5; D possibly corresponds to TRBD1 (5 bases). The DNA matches TRBJ2-7 better at its end, which makes the J call doubtful. Germline values: CDR1 SGHNT, CDR2 YYREEE (reference sequence). The CDR3 has 14 amino acids. The CDR3 spells CASSLGQGRYEQYF. CDR3 nucleotide sequence: TGTGCCAGCAGCTTGGGGCAGGGTCGGTACGAGCAGTACTTC.

In DNA, the CDR3 is TGTGCCAGCAGCGGAGGGGGCCCGACAGGGGATACCTATGGCTACACCTTC. It translates to CASSGGGPTGDTYGYTF. This chain connects TRBV9 to TRBJ1-2; 8 nucleotides align to TRBD1. The CDR3 sequence is 17 residues long. Germline CDR1 reads SGDLS; CDR2 reads YYNGEE. The V and J ends lost 3 bases and 4 bases, in that order; junction bases with no gene match: 14.

The V call is TRBV7-2, the J call TRBJ2-7, with D maybe TRBD2 (5 bases). V was pared by 2 bases and J by 6 bases, with 8 bases between. This CDR3 contains 12 residues. The germline V gene encodes CDR1 SGHTA and CDR2 FQGNSA. The CDR3 nucleotides read TGTGCCAGCAGCTTATCCCTAGCCGAGCAGTACTTC. It translates to CASSLSLAEQYF.

The rearrangement uses TRBV7-6 and TRBJ2-1; 13 nucleotides align to TRBD2. The junction had 9 bases not matched to a gene; V was cut back by 2 bases and J by 8 bases. Germline CDR1 and CDR2: SGHVS and FNYEAQ. The CDR3 has 17 residues. In DNA form, the CDR3 reads TGTGCCAGCAGCTTAACTAGCGGGGGGGCCTACTCTCATGAGCAGTTCTTC. This gives the protein CASSLTSGGAYSHEQFF.

The gene calls are TRBV5-6 and TRBJ2-7, with TRBD1 matching 8 bases. From germline, CDR1 is SGHDT and CDR2 YYEEEE. V lost 3 bases to trimming and J lost 2 bases; unmatched junction nucleotides: 4. The CDR3 consists of 14 residues. DNA for the CDR3: TGTGCCAGCAGCTCTACGGACAGGGCCTACGAGCAGTACTTC. Residues: CASSSTDRAYEQYF.